Detailed here is one TCR beta chain. What it binds is unknown. CDR1 and CDR2 (germline): SGHRS, YFSETQ. Trimming took off 5 bases at V and 11 bases at J, with 25 bases between the two ends. The CDR3 extends over 15 amino acids. There were healthy Caucasian individuals from Russia, aged about 6 to 95, serving as donors. Total RNA was isolated from each sample in quantities of at least 5.5 micrograms. Primed by a sample-barcoded 5' primer and a J-beta primer mix, a second PCR proceeded for 7 to 11 cycles. MiXCR, run by TCRdb on the 5' RACE reads, gives a single entry per CDR3 protein. The sample holds about 1.4 million distinct CDR3 sequences, almost 60% seen once. These data belong to a study of blood T cells in healthy people across ages. Notes on the study in general: Possibly, changes in expanded clonotypes were confounded because donor CMV status was unknown.

The sequencing sample was made of blood. The source is a man aged 18 to 29 in good health. This rearrangement joins TRBV5-1 to TRBJ2-5; D tentatively reads TRBD1 or TRBD2 (6 bases each). The CDR3 bases are TGCGCCAGCAGAACTGCCGGGACGGGGGACAATGAGCAGTACTTC. Translation gives CASRTAGTGDNEQYF.